These T cell receptor beta chains were read from a single sample in a study of siplizumab effects on memory and regulatory T cells. Assay used: immunoSEQ multiplex PCR; TCRdb lists only in-frame clones, some missing. The data hold about 85,000 clones, with 95% observed a single time. The sequencing input was CD8+ T cells sorted from blood. The source of these receptors is a human donor in good health. Both conserved end residues are part of each CDR3. The order of the fields is V gene, CDR3 protein.

V gene: TRBV5-1
CDR3 protein: CASSTRDRATHNEQFF

V gene: TRBV28
CDR3 protein: CASSPRTGDGYTF

V gene: TRBV5-5
CDR3 protein: CASSLEGQTNTEAFF

V gene: TRBV7-9
CDR3 protein: CASSAGSSNYGYTF

V gene: TRBV6-4
CDR3 protein: CASSALAGYEQYF

V gene: TRBV9
CDR3 protein: CASSVAKGQTGVYF

V gene: TRBV14
CDR3 protein: CASSPDRDSYEQYF

V gene: TRBV9
CDR3 protein: CASSERAGGAGVGYTF

V gene: TRBV27
CDR3 protein: CASTEGRGTKRFF

V gene: TRBV27
CDR3 protein: CASSFGTGYEKLFF

V gene: TRBV13
CDR3 protein: CASSLGTGDYGYTF

V gene: TRBV5-1
CDR3 protein: CASSLPQHTEAFF

V gene: TRBV28
CDR3 protein: CASSPLGLAVQETQYF

V gene: TRBV7-8
CDR3 protein: CASSSGTGYDEQFF

V gene: TRBV7-8
CDR3 protein: CASSAGNPQYF

V gene: TRBV28
CDR3 protein: CASSPRSPGHGGYTF

V gene: TRBV5-1
CDR3 protein: CASSSPGEVGTEAFF

V gene: TRBV19
CDR3 protein: CASSIEVRAGHEQFF

V gene: TRBV19
CDR3 protein: CASSITGFRSNQPQHF

V gene: TRBV10-3
CDR3 protein: CAIRREDRERNTGELFF

V gene: TRBV5-6
CDR3 protein: CASSLLRGNEAFF

V gene: TRBV19
CDR3 protein: CASTQGNTEAFF

V gene: TRBV5-5
CDR3 protein: CASSLAVSNTEAFF

V gene: TRBV11-2
CDR3 protein: CASSLGPSGANVLTF

V gene: TRBV29-1
CDR3 protein: CSVEDLRGANYGYTF

V gene: TRBV5-1
CDR3 protein: CASSMHGTGRYNEQFF

V gene: TRBV6-5
CDR3 protein: CASSPSDRNQETQYF

V gene: TRBV6-1
CDR3 protein: CASSEMTGLNQPQHF

V gene: TRBV9
CDR3 protein: CASSVGQGNYEQYF

V gene: TRBV7-9
CDR3 protein: CASSSDGGRDTEAFF

V gene: TRBV11-3
CDR3 protein: CASSEGGENTEAFF

V gene: TRBV6-5
CDR3 protein: CASSPKGRVTREQYF

V gene: TRBV27
CDR3 protein: CASSLFGLAIDTQYF

V gene: TRBV18
CDR3 protein: CASSPVRGGNEQYF

V gene: TRBV27
CDR3 protein: CASSTLFSGGGDTQYF

V gene: TRBV7-9
CDR3 protein: CASSLPGQPYEQYF

V gene: TRBV19
CDR3 protein: CASSYRGWNTGELFF

V gene: TRBV25-1
CDR3 protein: CASSDYYHEQFF

V gene: TRBV6-5
CDR3 protein: CASSYDLGLTEAFF

V gene: TRBV9
CDR3 protein: CASSVAPSGRVETQYF

V gene: TRBV4-1
CDR3 protein: CASSQDQHFNEQFF

V gene: TRBV9
CDR3 protein: CASAPTGDFMNTEAFF

V gene: TRBV4-1
CDR3 protein: CASSLAGTPRGQYF

V gene: TRBV28
CDR3 protein: CASAGNPYEQYF

V gene: TRBV2
CDR3 protein: CASSGDRGRTQPQHF

V gene: TRBV6-6
CDR3 protein: CASRLRQGNHQPQHF

V gene: TRBV5-8
CDR3 protein: CASSEAGNTEAFF

V gene: TRBV28
CDR3 protein: CASSFGSDGTF

V gene: TRBV15
CDR3 protein: CATSKGGLESYNEQFF

V gene: TRBV7-9
CDR3 protein: CASSSTSPGTGFYGYTF

V gene: TRBV19
CDR3 protein: CASSLRDGPSNEQFF

V gene: TRBV19
CDR3 protein: CASSHRDMGEQYF

V gene: TRBV6-5
CDR3 protein: CASGQGSQPQHF

V gene: TRBV4-1
CDR3 protein: CASSQDNEQPQHF

V gene: TRBV28
CDR3 protein: CASSLRGRETSGNTIYF

V gene: TRBV11-2
CDR3 protein: CASSYGLTSGSETQYF

V gene: TRBV2
CDR3 protein: CAEGGGPLASGYTF

V gene: TRBV19
CDR3 protein: CASSIRPNTEAFF